The present TCR beta chain was sequenced within a study of T-cell reconstitution after alpha-beta-depleted transplantation in children. This clonotype showed up many times. The antigen is not known. Notes on the study in general: Reportedly, alpha-beta T cells present about two months post-transplant originated from several hundred expanded clones of graft origin. T-cell numbers and diversity, one year after transplant, stemmed largely from T cells that were newly produced. Surviving recipient T cells and intrathymic progenitors accounted for some patients' high TCRbeta diversity at day 60.

The CDR3 is made up of 12 amino acids. CDR1 is ENHRY, CDR2 SYGVKD, per germline. Trimming removed 3 bases at V and 4 bases at J, with 5 bases between. During its preparation, the TCRbeta library received unique molecular identifiers. TCRdb recomputed calls from the PCR reads with MiXCR, one row per CDR3 protein. The top ten hold 2% to 2.5% of the sample, which has around 440,000 distinct CDR3 sequences, roughly a tenth seen once. The chain recombines TRBV10-3 with TRBJ2-3; D is ambiguous. The specimen comprised PBMCs, sampled before TCRalphabeta/CD19-depleted stem cell transplant. The sequence was collected from a child between 2 and 9 years old with inherited bone marrow failure, due to receive a stem cell transplant. CDR3 in amino acids: CAISDTADTQYF. The CDR3 nucleotides are TGTGCCATCAGTGATACAGCAGATACGCAGTATTTT.